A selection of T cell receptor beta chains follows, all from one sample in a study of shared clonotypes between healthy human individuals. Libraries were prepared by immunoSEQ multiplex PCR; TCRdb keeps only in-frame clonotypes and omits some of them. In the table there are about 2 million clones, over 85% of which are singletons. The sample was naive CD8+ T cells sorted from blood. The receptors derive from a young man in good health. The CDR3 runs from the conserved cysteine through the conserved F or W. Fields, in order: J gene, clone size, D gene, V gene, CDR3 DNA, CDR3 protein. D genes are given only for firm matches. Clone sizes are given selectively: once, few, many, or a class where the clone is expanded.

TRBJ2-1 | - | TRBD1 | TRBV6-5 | TGTGCCAGCAATGCAGGGGGCTCCTACAATGAGCAGTTCTTC | CASNAGGSYNEQFF
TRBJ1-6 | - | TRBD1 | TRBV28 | TGTGCCAGCAGTCCCGACAGGGGTTATAATTCACCCCTCCACTTT | CASSPDRGYNSPLHF
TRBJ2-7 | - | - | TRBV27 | TGTGCCAGCAGTCTGAGTAGGGATTACGAGCAGTACTTC | CASSLSRDYEQYF
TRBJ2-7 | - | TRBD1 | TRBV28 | TGTGCCAGCAGGCTGGACAGGGACTACGAGCAGTACTTC | CASRLDRDYEQYF
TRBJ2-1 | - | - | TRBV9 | TGTGCCAGCAGCGTAGGCGAGACCGAGCAGTTCTTC | CASSVGETEQFF
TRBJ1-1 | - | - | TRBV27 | TGTGCCAGCAGTTTATCAGAGGTGGTGAACACTGAAGCTTTCTTT | CASSLSEVVNTEAFF
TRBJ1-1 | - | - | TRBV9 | TGTGCCAGCAGCGCCGGACAGCTGAACACTGAAGCTTTCTTT | CASSAGQLNTEAFF
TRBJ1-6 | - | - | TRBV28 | TGTGCCAGCACTGGAGGTTCACCCCTCCACTTT | CASTGGSPLHF
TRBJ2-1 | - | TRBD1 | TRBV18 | TGTGCCAGCTCCGAAAACAACAGGGGCCCCTACAATGAGCAGTTCTTC | CASSENNRGPYNEQFF
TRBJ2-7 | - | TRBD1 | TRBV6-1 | TGTGCCAGCAGGGGGTGGACAGGGCCTTCCTACGAGCAGTACTTC | CASRGWTGPSYEQYF
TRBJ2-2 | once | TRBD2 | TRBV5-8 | TGTGCCAGCAGCTCTCCCGGGGGGGTCGACACCGGGGAGCTGTTTTTT | CASSSPGGVDTGELFF
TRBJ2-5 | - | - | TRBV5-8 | TGTGCCAGCAGCTTGCCGGGAACGGAGACCCAGTACTTC | CASSLPGTETQYF
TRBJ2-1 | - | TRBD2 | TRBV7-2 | TGTGCCAGCAGCTTAGGACTAGTGGGAGGGATTGAGCAGTTCTTC | CASSLGLVGGIEQFF
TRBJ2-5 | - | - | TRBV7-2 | TGTGCCAGCAGCTCCGTTCGGATCACGGAGACCCAGTACTTC | CASSSVRITETQYF
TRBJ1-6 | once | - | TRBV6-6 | TGTGCCAGCAGTTCCGGCCAGGGGCTTTTGGGTTCACCCCTCCACTTT | CASSSGQGLLGSPLHF
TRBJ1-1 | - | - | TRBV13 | TGTGCCAGCAGCCAGATGGGAGCTGAAGCTTTCTTT | CASSQMGAEAFF
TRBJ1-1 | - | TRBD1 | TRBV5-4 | TGTGCCAGCAGCTGGAGCCCTGGCCAAGGACAGGGCCCTGAAGCTTTCTTT | CASSWSPGQGQGPEAFF
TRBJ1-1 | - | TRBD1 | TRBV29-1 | TGCAGCGTCCTGGGACAGGGGGCCACTGAAGCTTTCTTT | CSVLGQGATEAFF
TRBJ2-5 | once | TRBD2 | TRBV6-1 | TGTGCCAGCTGGGGGGGGGTCCAAGAGACCCAGTACTTC | CASWGGVQETQYF
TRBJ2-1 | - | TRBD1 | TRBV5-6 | TGTGCCAGCAGCTTGAGGGACAGGGCCTACAATGAGCAGTTCTTC | CASSLRDRAYNEQFF
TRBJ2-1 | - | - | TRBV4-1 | TGCGCCAGCAGCCAAGATCCGGACAGTATGTACAATGAGCAGTTCTTC | CASSQDPDSMYNEQFF
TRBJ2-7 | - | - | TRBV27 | TGTGCCAGCAGTTTTGGGGCATTTGGGCAGGGGTACCACGAGCAGTACTTC | CASSFGAFGQGYHEQYF
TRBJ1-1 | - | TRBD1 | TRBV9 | TGTGCCAGCAGCGTAGGGACAGGGGTGAACACTGAAGCTTTCTTT | CASSVGTGVNTEAFF
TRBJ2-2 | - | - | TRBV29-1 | TGCAGCGTCATAAAAATTGACACCGGGGAGCTGTTTTTT | CSVIKIDTGELFF
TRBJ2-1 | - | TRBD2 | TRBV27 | TGTGCCAGCAGTTTATCTAGCGGGGGCTACAATGAGCAGTTCTTC | CASSLSSGGYNEQFF
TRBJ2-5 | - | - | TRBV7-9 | TGTGCCAGCAGCTTAGTATCGCTAGAAGAGACCCAGTACTTC | CASSLVSLEETQYF
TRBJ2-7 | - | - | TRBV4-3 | TGCGCCAGCAGCCAGGAGCTGGCCTACGAGCAGTACTTC | CASSQELAYEQYF
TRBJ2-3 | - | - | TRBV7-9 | TGTGCCAGCAGCCCCAGTGAGGCAGATACGCAGTATTTT | CASSPSEADTQYF
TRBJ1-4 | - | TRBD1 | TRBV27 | TGTGCCAGCAGTAAGGGGGCAGGAAATGAAAAACTGTTTTTT | CASSKGAGNEKLFF
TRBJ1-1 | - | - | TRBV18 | TGTGCCAGCTTACAAGAGATGAACACTGAAGCTTTCTTT | CASLQEMNTEAFF
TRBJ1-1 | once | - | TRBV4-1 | TGCGCCAGCAGCCAGCCGATGAACACTGAAGCTTTCTTT | CASSQPMNTEAFF
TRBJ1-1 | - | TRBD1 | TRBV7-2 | TGTGCCAGCAGCTTCGGACAGGGGGATGCTTTCTTT | CASSFGQGDAFF
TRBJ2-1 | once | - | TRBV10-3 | TGTGCCACCGGCCGGGACCTATTAATGCATGAGTTCTTC | CATGRDLLMHEFF
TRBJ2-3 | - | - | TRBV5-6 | TGTGCCAGCAGCCTAGGGGCAGATACGCAGTATTTT | CASSLGADTQYF
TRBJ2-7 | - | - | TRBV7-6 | TGTGCCAGCAGCTCGGGACCCAAAATCCACGAGCAGTACTTC | CASSSGPKIHEQYF